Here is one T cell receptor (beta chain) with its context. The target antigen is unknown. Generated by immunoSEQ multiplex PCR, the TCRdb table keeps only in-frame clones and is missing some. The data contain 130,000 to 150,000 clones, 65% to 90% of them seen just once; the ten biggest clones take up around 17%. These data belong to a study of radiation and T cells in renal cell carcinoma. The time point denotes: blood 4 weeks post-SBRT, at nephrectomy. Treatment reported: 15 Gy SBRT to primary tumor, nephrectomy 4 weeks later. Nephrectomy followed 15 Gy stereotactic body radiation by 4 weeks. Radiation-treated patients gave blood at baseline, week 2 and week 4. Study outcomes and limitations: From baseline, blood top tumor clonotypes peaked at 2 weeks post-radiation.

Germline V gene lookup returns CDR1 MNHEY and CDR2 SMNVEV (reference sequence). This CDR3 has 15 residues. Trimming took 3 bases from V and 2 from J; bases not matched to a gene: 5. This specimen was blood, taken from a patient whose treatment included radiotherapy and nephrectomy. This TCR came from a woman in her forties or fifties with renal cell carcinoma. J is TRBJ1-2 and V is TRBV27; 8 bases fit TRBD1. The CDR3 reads CASSFSRGRNYGYTF. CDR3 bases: TGTGCCAGCAGTTTTTCCAGGGGGCGCAACTATGGCTACACCTTC.